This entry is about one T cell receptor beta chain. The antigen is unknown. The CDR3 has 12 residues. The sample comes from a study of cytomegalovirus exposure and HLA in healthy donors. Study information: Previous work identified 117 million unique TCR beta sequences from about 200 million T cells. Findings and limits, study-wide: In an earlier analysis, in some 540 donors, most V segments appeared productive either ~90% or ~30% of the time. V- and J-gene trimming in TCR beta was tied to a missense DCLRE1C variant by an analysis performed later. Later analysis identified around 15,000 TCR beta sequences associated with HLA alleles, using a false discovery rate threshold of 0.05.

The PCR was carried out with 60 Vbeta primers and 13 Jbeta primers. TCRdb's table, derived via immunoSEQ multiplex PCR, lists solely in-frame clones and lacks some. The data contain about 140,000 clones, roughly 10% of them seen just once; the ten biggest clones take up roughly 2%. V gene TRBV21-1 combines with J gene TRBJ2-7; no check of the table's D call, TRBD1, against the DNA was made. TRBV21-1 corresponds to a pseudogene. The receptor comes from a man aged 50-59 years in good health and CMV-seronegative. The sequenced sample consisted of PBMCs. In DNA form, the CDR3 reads TGTGCCAGCAGCATCAGACAGGGAGAGCAGTACTTC. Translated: CASSIRQGEQYF.